These 6 T cell receptor beta chains were sequenced from one sample in a study of blood T cell repertoires in COVID-19. Clones were sequenced by immunoSEQ multiplex PCR, and TCRdb holds only the in-frame ones, with some missing. The data contain roughly 250,000 clones, approximately 79% of them seen just once; the ten biggest clones take up 4%. Sequencing was carried out using peripheral blood. All receptors come from a woman in her forties with active or convalescent COVID-19.

This chain links TRBV9 with TRBJ1-6, with 7 nucleotides matching TRBD1. Germline-derived CDR1 and CDR2 are SGDLS and YYNGEE. The CDR3 loop spans 16 amino acids. With V trimmed by 3 bases and J by 6 bases, 9 bases remained unmatched. The DNA of the CDR3 is TGTGCCAGCAGCGCCGGTCCAGGGGGACCTAATTCACCCCTCCACTTT. The encoded protein is CASSAGPGGPNSPLHF.

The genes are TRBV5-4 and TRBJ2-3; TRBD2 matches 7 bases. With V trimmed by 0 bases and J by 2 bases, 6 bases remained unmatched. The CDR3 spans 16 residues. Germline loops: CDR1 SGHNT, CDR2 YYREEE (reference sequence). The CDR3 is CASSLDASGPTDTQYF. Written as DNA, the CDR3 is TGTGCCAGCAGCTTGGACGCTAGCGGACCCACAGATACGCAGTATTTT.

CDR3 sequence reads: CASSDQVTNYGYTF. The CDR3 region has the DNA TGTGCCAGCAGTGATCAGGTGACTAACTATGGCTACACCTTC. This chain connects TRBV6-1 to TRBJ1-2; no definite D call. Germline-derived CDR1 and CDR2 are MNHNS and SASEGT. The CDR3 has 14 residues. With 3 bases removed from V and 0 bases from J, the gap between germline ends came to 8 bases.

The chain is built from TRBV2 and TRBJ2-5; TRBD1 agrees at 11 bases. The CDR3 has 15 amino acids. The V gene's germline CDR1 is SNHLY and CDR2 FYNNEI. J gave up 5 bases and V 8 bases, and 10 bases lay outside the gene matches. CDR3 DNA sequence: TGTGCCAGCGAAACCGGGACAGGGGGTTGGGAGACCCAGTACTTC. Translated: CASETGTGGWETQYF.

The chain employs TRBV19 and TRBJ2-7; TRBD2 is a possible D gene (5 bases). This CDR3 comprises 15 residues. Trimming took off 1 base at V and 3 bases at J, with 13 bases between the two ends. CDR1 LNHDA and CDR2 SQIVND come from the germline V gene (reference sequence). The chain's CDR3 is CASSIGDYSYYEQYF. The CDR3 nucleotides read TGTGCCAGTAGTATAGGTGACTACTCTTACTACGAGCAGTACTTC.

This chain joins TRBV4-1 and TRBJ1-2; 9 bases match TRBD1. This CDR3 is 13 amino acids long. CDR1 and CDR2 (germline): MGHRA, YSYEKL. With V trimmed by 6 bases and J by 4 bases, 3 bases remained unmatched. The CDR3 DNA follows: TGCGCCAGCAGACCGACAGGGGGCTATGGCTACACCTTC. As protein: CASRPTGGYGYTF.